The clone carrying this TCR beta chain appeared once. The data originate from a study of T cell responses to AZD1222 COVID-19 vaccine. This CDR3 is built from 15 residues. Germline V gene sequence: CDR1 SGHTA, CDR2 FQGNSA. With 5 bases removed from V and 4 bases from J, the gap between germline ends came to 17 bases. Clones were read by immunoSEQ multiplex PCR, and TCRdb kept only the in-frame ones, dropping some. The repertoire holds roughly 150,000 clones, with roughly 91% as singletons. The receptor was derived from an adult in good health. This chain joins TRBV7-2 and TRBJ1-2, with D perhaps TRBD1 (6 bases). The sample consisted of peripheral blood, taken on day 0 of AZD1222 vaccination. The CDR3 nucleotides are TGTGCCAGCAGCCCCACAGGGCCTTCCCCCTATGGCTACACCTTC. This codes for CASSPTGPSPYGYTF.